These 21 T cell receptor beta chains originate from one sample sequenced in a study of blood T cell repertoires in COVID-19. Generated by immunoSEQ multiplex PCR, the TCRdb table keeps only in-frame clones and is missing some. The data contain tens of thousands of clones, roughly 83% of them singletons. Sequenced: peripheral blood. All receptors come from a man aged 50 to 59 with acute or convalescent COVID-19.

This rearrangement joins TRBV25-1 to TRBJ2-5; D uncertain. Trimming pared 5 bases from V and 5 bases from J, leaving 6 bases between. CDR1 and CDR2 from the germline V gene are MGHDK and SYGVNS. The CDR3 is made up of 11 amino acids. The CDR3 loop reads CASSSAETQYF. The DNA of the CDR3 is TGTGCCAGCAGTTCCGCGGAGACCCAGTACTTC. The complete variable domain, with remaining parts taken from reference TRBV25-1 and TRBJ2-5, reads EADIYQTPRYLVIGTGKKITLECSQTMGHDKMYWYQQDPGMELHLIHYSYGVNSTEKGDLSSESTVSRIRTEHFPLTLESARPSHTSQYLCASSSAETQYFGPGTRLLVL.

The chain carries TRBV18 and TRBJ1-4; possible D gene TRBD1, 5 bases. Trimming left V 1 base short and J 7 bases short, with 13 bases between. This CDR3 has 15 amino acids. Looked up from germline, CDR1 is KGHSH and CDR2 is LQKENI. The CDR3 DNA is TGTGCCAGCTCACCACTTGGCGGGGCAATTGAAAAACTGTTTTTT. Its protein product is CASSPLGGAIEKLFF.

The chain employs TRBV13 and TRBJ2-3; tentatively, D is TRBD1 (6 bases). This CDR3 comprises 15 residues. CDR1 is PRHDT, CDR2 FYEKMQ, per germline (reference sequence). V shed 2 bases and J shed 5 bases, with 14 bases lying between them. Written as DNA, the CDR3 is TGTGCCAGCAGCTTAATCAGGGGAGAAATAGATACGCAGTATTTT. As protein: CASSLIRGEIDTQYF.

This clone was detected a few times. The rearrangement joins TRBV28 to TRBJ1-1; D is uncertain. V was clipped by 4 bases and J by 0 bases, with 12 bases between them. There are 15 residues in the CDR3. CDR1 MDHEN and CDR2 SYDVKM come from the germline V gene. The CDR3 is CASSSGWGVNTEAFF. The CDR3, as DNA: TGTGCCAGCAGTTCGGGCTGGGGAGTGAACACTGAAGCTTTCTTT.

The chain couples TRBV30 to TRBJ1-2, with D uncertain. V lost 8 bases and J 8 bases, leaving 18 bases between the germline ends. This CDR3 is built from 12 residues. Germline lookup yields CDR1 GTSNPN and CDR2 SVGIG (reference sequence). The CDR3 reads CAGGREGSGYTF. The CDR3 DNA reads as TGTGCCGGAGGGCGAGAGGGCTCCGGCTACACCTTC.

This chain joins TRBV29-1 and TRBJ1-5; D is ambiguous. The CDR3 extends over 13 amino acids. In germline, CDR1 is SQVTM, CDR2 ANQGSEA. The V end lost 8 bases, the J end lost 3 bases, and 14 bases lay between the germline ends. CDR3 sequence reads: CSWVGALNQPQHF. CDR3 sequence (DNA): TGCAGCTGGGTCGGAGCCCTCAATCAGCCCCAGCATTTT.

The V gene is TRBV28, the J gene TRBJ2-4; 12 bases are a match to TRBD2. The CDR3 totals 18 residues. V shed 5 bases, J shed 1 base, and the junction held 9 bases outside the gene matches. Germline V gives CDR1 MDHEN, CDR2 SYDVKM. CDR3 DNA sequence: TGTGCCAGCAGTCTAGCGGGAGGGTTTCGGTTGGCCAAAAACATTCAGTACTTC. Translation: CASSLAGGFRLAKNIQYF.

This CDR3 is CASSHARGWGYNEQFF. The CDR3 coding sequence is TGCGCCAGCAGCCATGCCAGGGGCTGGGGGTACAATGAGCAGTTCTTC. The chain employs TRBV4-1 and TRBJ2-1; D perhaps matches TRBD1 (6 bases). Germline V gene data show CDR1 as MGHRA and CDR2 as YSYEKL. The CDR3 has 16 amino acids. The V end was cut by 3 bases, the J end by 4 bases, with 16 bases between.

The CDR3 loop is CASSHYEQYF. The CDR3 bases are TGTGCCAGCAGCCACTACGAGCAGTACTTC. This rearrangement joins TRBV28 to TRBJ2-7; unclear D gene. Between the trimmed V and J ends, which lost 6 bases and 3 bases, there was a span of 3 bases. The length of the CDR3 is 10 residues. Germline-derived CDR1 and CDR2 are MDHEN and SYDVKM.

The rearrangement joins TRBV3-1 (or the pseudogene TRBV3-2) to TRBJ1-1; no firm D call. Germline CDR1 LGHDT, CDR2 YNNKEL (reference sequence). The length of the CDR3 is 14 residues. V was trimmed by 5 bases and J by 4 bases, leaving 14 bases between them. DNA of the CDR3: TGTGCCAGCAGCGCAAGGAGGGTTGGCACTGAAGCTTTCTTT. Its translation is CASSARRVGTEAFF.

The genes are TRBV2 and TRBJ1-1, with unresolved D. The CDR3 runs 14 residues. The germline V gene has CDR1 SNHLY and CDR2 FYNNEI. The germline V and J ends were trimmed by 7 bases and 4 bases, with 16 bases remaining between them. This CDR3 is CASTAEGRGTEAFF. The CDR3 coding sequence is TGTGCCAGCACCGCAGAGGGTCGCGGCACTGAAGCTTTCTTT.

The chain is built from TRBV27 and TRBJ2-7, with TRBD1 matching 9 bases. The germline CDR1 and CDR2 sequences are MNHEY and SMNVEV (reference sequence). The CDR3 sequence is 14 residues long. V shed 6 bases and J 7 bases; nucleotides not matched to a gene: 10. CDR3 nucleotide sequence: TGTGCCAGCAGCTCCGGGACAGGGTTGAAGGAGCAGTACTTC. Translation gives CASSSGTGLKEQYF.

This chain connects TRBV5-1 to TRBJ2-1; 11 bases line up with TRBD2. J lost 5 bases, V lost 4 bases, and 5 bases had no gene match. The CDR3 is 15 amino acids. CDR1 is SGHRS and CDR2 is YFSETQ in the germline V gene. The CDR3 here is CASSILAGANNEQFF. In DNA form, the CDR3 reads TGCGCCAGCAGCATACTAGCGGGGGCCAACAATGAGCAGTTCTTC.

The CDR3 region is CASSFDINGLETQYF. The CDR3 region has the DNA TGTGCCAGCAGTTTTGACATTAATGGGTTGGAGACCCAGTACTTC. The chain combines TRBV28 with TRBJ2-5; D is unclear. Germline CDR1 reads MDHEN; CDR2 reads SYDVKM. The germline V and J ends were trimmed by 3 bases and 5 bases, with 16 bases remaining between them. The CDR3 runs to 15 residues.

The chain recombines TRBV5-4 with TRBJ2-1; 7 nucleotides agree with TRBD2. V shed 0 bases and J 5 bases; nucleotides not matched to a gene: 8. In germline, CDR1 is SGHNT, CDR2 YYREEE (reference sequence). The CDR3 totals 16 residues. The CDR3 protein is CASSLGEGLADNEQFF. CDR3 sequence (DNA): TGTGCCAGCAGCTTGGGGGAGGGTCTAGCGGACAATGAGCAGTTCTTC.

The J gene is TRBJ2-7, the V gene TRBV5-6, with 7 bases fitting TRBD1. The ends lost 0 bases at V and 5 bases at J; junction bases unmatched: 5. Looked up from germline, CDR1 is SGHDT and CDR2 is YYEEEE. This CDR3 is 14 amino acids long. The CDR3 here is CASSLVGGRDEQYF. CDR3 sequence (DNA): TGTGCCAGCAGCTTGGTAGGGGGCCGAGACGAGCAGTACTTC.

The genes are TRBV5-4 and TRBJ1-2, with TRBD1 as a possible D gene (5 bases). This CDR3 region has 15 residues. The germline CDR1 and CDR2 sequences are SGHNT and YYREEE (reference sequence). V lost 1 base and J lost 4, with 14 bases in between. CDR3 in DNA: TGTGCCAGCAGCTTGTCCGCCGGGACTTTCTATGGCTACACCTTC. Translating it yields CASSLSAGTFYGYTF.

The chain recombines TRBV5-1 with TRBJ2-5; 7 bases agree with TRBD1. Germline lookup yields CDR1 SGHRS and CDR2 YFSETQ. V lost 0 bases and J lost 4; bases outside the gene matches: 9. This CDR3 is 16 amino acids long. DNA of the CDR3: TGCGCCAGCAGCTTGGCCCCCACTGACAGGGCAGAGACCCAGTACTTC. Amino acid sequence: CASSLAPTDRAETQYF. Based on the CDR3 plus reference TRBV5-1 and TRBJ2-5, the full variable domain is KAGVTQTPRYLIKTRGQQVTLSCSPISGHRSVSWYQQTPGQGLQFLFEYFSETQRNKGNFPGRFSGRQFSNSRSEMNVSTLELGDSALYLCASSLAPTDRAETQYFGPGTRLLVL.

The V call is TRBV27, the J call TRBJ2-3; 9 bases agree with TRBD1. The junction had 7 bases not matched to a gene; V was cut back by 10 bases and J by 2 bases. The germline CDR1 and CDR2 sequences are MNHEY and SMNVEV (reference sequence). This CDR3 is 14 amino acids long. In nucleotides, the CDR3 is TGTGCCACCTGCAGGGACAGGGCCACAGATACGCAGTATTTT. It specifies CATCRDRATDTQYF.

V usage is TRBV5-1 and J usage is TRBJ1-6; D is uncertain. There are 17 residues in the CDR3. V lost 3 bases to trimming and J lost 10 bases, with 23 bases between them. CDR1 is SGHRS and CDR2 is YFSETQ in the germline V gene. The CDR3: CASSSEGSIMSGSPLHF. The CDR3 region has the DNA TGCGCCAGCAGCTCGGAGGGATCAATAATGTCGGGGTCACCCCTCCACTTT.

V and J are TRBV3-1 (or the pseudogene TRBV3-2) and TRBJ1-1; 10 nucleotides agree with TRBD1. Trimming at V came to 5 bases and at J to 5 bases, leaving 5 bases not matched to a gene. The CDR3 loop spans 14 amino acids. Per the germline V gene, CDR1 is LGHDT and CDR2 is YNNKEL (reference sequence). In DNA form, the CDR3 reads TGTGCCAGCAGCTTTAGACAGGGGGCGACTGAAGCTTTCTTT. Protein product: CASSFRQGATEAFF.